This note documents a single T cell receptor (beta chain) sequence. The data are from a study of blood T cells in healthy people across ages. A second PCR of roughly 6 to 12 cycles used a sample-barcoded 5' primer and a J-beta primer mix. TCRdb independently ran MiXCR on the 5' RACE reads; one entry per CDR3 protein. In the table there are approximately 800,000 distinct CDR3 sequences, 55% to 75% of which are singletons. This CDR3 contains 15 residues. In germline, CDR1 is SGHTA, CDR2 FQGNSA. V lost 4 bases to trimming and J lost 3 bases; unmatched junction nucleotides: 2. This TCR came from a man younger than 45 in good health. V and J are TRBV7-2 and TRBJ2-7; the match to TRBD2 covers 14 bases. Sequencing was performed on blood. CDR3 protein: CASSWGLAGVYEQYF. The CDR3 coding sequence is TGTGCCAGCAGCTGGGGACTAGCGGGAGTCTACGAGCAGTACTTC.